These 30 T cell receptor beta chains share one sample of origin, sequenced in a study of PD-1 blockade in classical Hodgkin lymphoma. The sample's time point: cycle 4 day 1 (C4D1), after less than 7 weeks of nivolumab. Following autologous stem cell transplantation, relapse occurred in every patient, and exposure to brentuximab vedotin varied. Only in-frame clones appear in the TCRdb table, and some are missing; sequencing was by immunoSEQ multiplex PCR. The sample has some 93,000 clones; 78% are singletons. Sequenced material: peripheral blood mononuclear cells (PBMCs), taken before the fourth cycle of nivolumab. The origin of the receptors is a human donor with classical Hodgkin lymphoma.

The CDR3 reads CASSSGLAGVAGELFF. DNA for the CDR3: TGTGCCAGCAGTTCCGGACTAGCGGGAGTAGCGGGGGAGCTGTTTTTT. The V and J genes are TRBV28 and TRBJ2-2, with 13 positions matching TRBD2. V was clipped by 4 bases and J by 8 bases; unmatched bases: 7. In germline, CDR1 is MDHEN, CDR2 SYDVKM. This CDR3 region has 16 residues.

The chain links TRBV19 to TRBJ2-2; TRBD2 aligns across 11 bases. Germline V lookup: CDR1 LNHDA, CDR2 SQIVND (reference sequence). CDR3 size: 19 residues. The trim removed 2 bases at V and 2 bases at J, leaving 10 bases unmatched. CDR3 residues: CASSIRFLLAGGNTGELFF. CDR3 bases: TGTGCCAGTAGTATAAGGTTTCTCCTAGCGGGGGGAAACACCGGGGAGCTGTTTTTT. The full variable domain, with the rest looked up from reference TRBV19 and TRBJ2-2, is DGGITQSPKYLFRKEGQNVTLSCEQNLNHDAMYWYRQDPGQGLRLIYYSQIVNDFQKGDIAEGYSVSREKKESFPLTVTSAQKNPTAFYLCASSIRFLLAGGNTGELFFGEGSRLTVL.

The CDR3 loop is CASSQEVPPYEQYF. Written as DNA, the CDR3 is TGCGCCAGCAGCCAAGAAGTCCCCCCGTACGAGCAGTACTTC. The chain links TRBV4-1 to TRBJ2-7; D not certain. In germline, CDR1 is MGHRA, CDR2 YSYEKL. CDR3 length: 14 residues. The germline V and J ends were trimmed by 0 bases and 4 bases, with 10 bases remaining between them.

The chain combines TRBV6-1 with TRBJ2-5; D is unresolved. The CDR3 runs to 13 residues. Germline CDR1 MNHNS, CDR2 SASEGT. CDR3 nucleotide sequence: TGTGCAGCCCAGTGGATGCCCCAAGAGACCCAGTACTTC. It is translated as CAAQWMPQETQYF.

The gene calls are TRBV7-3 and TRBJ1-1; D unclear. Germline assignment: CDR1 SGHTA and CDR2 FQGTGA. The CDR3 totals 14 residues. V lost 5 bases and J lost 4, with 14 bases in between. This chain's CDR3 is CASSETVASTEAFF. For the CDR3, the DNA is TGTGCCAGCAGCGAGACGGTTGCCAGCACTGAAGCTTTCTTT.

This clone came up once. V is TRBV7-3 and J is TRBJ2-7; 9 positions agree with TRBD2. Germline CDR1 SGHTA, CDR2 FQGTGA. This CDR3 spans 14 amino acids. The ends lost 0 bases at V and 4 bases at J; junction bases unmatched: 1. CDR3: CASSLTSGSYEQYF. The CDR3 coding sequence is TGTGCCAGCAGCTTAACTAGCGGGAGTTACGAGCAGTACTTC.

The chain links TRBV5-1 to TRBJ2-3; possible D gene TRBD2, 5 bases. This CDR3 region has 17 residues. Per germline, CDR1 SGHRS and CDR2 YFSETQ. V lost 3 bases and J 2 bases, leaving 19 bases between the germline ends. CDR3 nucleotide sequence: TGCGCCAGCAGCTCGGTAGGGAGCAAACAATACACAGATACGCAGTATTTT. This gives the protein CASSSVGSKQYTDTQYF.

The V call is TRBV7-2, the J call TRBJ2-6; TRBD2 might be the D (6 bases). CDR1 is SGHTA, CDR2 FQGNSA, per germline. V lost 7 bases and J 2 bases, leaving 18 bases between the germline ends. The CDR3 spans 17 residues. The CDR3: CASTHWGVPPGANVLTF. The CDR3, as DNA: TGTGCCAGCACCCACTGGGGGGTCCCCCCTGGGGCCAACGTCCTGACTTTC.

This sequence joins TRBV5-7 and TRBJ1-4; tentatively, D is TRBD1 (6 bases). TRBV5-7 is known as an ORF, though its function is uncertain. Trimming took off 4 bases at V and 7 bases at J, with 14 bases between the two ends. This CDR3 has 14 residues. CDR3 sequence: CASSTQGITEKLFF. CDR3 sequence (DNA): TGTGCCAGCAGCACACAGGGAATTACTGAAAAACTGTTTTTT.

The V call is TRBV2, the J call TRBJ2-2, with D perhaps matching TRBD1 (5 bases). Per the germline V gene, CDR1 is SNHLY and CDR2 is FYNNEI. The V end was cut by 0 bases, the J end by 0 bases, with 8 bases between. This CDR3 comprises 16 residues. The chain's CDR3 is CASSEAGPANTGELFF. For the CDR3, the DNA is TGTGCCAGCAGTGAAGCGGGGCCAGCGAACACCGGGGAGCTGTTTTTT.

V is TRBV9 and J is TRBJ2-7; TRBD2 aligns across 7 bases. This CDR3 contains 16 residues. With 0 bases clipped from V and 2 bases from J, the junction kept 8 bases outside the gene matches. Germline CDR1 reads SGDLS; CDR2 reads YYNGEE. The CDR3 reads CASSVDLGAGTYEQYF. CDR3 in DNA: TGTGCCAGCAGCGTAGATTTGGGAGCGGGGACCTACGAGCAGTACTTC.

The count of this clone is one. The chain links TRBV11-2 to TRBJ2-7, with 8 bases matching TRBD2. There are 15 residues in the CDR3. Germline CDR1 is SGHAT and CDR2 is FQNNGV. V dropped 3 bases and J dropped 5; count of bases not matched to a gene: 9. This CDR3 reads CASSFSGGARHEQYF. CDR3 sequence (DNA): TGTGCCAGCAGCTTTTCGGGGGGGGCGCGCCACGAGCAGTACTTC.

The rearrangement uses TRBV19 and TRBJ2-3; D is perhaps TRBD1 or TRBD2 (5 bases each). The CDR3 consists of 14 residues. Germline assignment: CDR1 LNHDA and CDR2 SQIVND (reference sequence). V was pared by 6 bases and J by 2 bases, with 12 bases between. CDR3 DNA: TGTGCCAGTAGCGGGGCAGGCCACACAGATACGCAGTATTTT. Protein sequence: CASSGAGHTDTQYF. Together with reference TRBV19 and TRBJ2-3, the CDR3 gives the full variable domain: DGGITQSPKYLFRKEGQNVTLSCEQNLNHDAMYWYRQDPGQGLRLIYYSQIVNDFQKGDIAEGYSVSREKKESFPLTVTSAQKNPTAFYLCASSGAGHTDTQYFGPGTRLTVL.

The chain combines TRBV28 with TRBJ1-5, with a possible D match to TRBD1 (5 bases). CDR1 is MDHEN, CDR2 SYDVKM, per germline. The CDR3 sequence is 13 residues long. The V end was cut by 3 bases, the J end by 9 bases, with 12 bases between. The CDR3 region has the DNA TGTGCCAGCAGTTTTCAGGGTATAGGGCCCCAGCATTTT. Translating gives CASSFQGIGPQHF.

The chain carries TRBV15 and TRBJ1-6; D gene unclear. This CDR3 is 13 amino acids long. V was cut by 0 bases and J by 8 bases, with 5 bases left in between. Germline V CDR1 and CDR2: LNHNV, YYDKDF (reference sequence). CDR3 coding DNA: TGTGCCACCAGCAGAGATAGTGATTCACCCCTCCACTTT. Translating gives CATSRDSDSPLHF.

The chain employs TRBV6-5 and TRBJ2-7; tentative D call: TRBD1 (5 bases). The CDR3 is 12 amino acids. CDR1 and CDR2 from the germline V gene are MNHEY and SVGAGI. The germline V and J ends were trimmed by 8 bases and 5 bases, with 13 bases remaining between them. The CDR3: CASGKGIDEQYF. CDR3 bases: TGTGCCAGCGGGAAGGGGATCGACGAGCAGTACTTC.

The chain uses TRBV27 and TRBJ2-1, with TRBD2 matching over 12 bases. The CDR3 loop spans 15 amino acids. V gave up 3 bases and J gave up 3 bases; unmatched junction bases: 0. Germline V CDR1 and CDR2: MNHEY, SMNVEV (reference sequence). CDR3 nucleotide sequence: TGTGCCAGCAGTTTGACTAGCGGGAGCTACAATGAGCAGTTCTTC. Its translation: CASSLTSGSYNEQFF.

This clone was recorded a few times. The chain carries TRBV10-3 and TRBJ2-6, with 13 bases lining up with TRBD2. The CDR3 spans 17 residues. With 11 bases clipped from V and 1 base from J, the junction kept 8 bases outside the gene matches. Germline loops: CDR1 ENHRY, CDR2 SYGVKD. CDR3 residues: CASRLAGGRSGANVLTF. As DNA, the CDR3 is TGTGCCTCTCGACTAGCGGGGGGCCGTTCTGGGGCCAACGTCCTGACTTTC.

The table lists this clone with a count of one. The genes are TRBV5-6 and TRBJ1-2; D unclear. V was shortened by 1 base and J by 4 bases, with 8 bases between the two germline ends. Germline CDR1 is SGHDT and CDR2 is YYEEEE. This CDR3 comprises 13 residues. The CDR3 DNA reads TGTGCCAGCAGCTTGCAGGTACCCTATGGCTACACCTTC. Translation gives CASSLQVPYGYTF.

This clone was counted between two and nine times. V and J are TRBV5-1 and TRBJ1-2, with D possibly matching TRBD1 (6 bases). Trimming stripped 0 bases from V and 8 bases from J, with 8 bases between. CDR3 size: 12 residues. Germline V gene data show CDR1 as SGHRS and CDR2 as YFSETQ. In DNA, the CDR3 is TGCGCCAGCAGCTTGGTTCAGGGGGGCTACACCTTC. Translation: CASSLVQGGYTF.

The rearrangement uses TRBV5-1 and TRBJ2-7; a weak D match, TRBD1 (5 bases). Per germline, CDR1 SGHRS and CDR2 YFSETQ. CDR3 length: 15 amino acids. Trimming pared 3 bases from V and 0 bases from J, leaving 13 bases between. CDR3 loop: CASSSGALSSYEQYF. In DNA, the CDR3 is TGCGCCAGCAGCTCTGGGGCACTAAGCTCCTACGAGCAGTACTTC.

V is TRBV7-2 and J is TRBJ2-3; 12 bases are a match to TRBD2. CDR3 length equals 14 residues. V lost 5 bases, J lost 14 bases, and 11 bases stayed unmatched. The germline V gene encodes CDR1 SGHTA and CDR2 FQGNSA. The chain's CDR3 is CASSPGTSGPPGYF. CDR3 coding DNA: TGTGCCAGCAGCCCCGGGACTAGCGGGCCCCCGGGGTATTTT.

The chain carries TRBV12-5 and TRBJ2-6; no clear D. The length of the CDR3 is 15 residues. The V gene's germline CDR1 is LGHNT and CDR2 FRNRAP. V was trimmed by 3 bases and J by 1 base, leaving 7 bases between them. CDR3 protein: CASGFSISGANVLTF. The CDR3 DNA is TGTGCTAGTGGTTTTTCCATTTCTGGGGCCAACGTCCTGACTTTC.

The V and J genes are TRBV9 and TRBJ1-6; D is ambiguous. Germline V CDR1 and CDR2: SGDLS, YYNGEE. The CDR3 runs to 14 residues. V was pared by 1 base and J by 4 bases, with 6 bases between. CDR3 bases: TGTGCCAGCAGCGTAAACCCGTATAATTCACCCCTCCACTTT. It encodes CASSVNPYNSPLHF.

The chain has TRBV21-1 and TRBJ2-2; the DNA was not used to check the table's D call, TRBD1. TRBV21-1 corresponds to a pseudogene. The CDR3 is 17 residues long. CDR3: CASSKGTGLSDTGELFF. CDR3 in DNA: TGTGCCAGCAGCAAAGGGACAGGGCTTTCGGACACCGGGGAGCTGTTTTTT.

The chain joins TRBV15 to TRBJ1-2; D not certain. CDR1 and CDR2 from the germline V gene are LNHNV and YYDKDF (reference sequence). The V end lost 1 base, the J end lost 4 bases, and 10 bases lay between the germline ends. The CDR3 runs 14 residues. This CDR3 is CATSRVGPFYGYTF. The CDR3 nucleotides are TGTGCCACCAGCAGAGTTGGGCCCTTCTATGGCTACACCTTC.

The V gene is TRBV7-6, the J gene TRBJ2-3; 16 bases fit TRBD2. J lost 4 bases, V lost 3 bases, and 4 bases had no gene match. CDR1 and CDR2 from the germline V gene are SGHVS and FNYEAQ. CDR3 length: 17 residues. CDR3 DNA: TGTGCCAGCAGCTTCGGGACTAGCGGGAGGGTCGCAGATACGCAGTATTTT. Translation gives CASSFGTSGRVADTQYF.

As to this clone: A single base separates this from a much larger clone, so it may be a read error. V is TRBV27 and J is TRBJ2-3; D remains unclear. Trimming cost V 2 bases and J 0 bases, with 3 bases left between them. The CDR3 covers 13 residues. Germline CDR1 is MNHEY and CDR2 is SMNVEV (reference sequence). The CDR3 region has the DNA TGTGCCAGCAGTTTACAGAGCACAGATACGCAGTATTTT. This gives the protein CASSLQSTDTQYF.

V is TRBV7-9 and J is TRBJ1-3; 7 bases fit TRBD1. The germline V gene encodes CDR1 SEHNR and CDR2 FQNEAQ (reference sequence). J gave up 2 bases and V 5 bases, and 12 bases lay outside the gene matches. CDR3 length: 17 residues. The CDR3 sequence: CASSPLPGGTAGNTIYF. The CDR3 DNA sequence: TGTGCCAGCAGCCCTTTGCCAGGGGGAACCGCTGGAAACACCATATATTTT.

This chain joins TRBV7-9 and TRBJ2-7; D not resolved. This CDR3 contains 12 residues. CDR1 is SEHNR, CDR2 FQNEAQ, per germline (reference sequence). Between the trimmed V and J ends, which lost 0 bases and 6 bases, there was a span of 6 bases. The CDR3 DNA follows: TGTGCCAGCAGCTTAGCCCCTAGCGAGCAGTACTTC. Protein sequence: CASSLAPSEQYF.